This T cell receptor beta chain was sequenced in a study of cytomegalovirus exposure and HLA in healthy donors. V lost 6 bases, J lost 7 bases, and 13 bases lay in between. This CDR3 spans 14 amino acids. Germline CDR1 reads MNHEY; CDR2 reads SVGAGI. Use of 60 Vbeta and 13 Jbeta primers characterized the PCR. The method was immunoSEQ multiplex PCR; TCRdb's version includes in-frame clones alone and lacks a portion of them. The table has over 150,000 clones, approximately 84% seen once. Notes on the study in general: Researchers counted around 180 TCR beta chains as cytomegalovirus-associated. Presence/absence results assume similar sequencing depth per donor, which may not hold.

This clone was observed once. Antigen unknown. The clonotype originates from a girl under three years old in good health and CMV-seronegative. The sequenced sample was PBMCs. This chain joins TRBV6-5 and TRBJ1-6; tentatively, D is TRBD1 (6 bases). The CDR3 loop is CASRSQGLNSPLHF. As DNA, the CDR3 is TGTGCCAGCAGATCACAGGGCCTGAATTCACCCCTCCACTTT.